The 28 T cell receptor beta chains below come from one sample, sequenced in a study of molecular identifiers for immune sequencing clone quantification. TCRdb processed the PCR reads anew with MiXCR; each CDR3 protein has one entry. The sample gives about 98,000 distinct CDR3 sequences, about 35% of which show up once; about 9.7% is in the top ten. Sequences were obtained from naive CD8+ T cells from blood, with Jurkat cell RNA spiked in. As to subset: FACS-sorted CD8+CD4-CCR7+CD45RA+ naive T cells. The receptors come from a human donor in good health. Some libraries in this study had Jurkat cell RNA spiked in.

This clonotype has more than one count but fewer than ten. The chain uses TRBV28 and TRBJ2-7; D is perhaps TRBD1 (5 bases). Germline lookup yields CDR1 MDHEN and CDR2 SYDVKM. Between the trimmed V and J ends, which lost 3 bases and 0 bases, there was a span of 12 bases. The CDR3 is made up of 15 amino acids. CDR3 nucleotides: TGTGCCAGCAGTTTTAGTAGGGGTCACTCCTACGAGCAGTACTTC. Translating gives CASSFSRGHSYEQYF.

The count of this clonotype is one. The conserved phenylalanine or tryptophan is not found at the CDR3 terminus, so this likely reflects a read error. The chain recombines TRBV4-3 with TRBJ2-5; D may be TRBD1 (5 bases). Trimming cost V 0 bases and J 5 bases, with 10 bases left between them. CDR1 and CDR2 (germline): LGHNA, YSLEER. The CDR3 is 14 amino acids. The CDR3 DNA sequence: TGCGCCAGCAGCCAAGAAGGCAGGGATGAGACCCAGTACATC. Encoded protein: CASSQEGRDETQYI.

This clonotype occurred a few times. The J gene is TRBJ2-7, the V gene TRBV11-3; TRBD2 might be the D (6 bases). CDR1 SGHNT and CDR2 YENEEA come from the germline V gene. The CDR3 consists of 13 residues. V shed 5 bases and J shed 4 bases, with 12 bases lying between them. CDR3 amino acids: CASSAPGEYEQYF. CDR3 bases: TGTGCCAGCAGCGCCCCGGGAGAGTACGAGCAGTACTTC.

This chain joins TRBV7-8 and TRBJ2-7; the D is unclear. The CDR3 consists of 12 residues. V lost 7 bases and J 5 bases, leaving 12 bases between the germline ends. Germline V gene sequence: CDR1 SGHVS, CDR2 FQNEAQ. The CDR3 loop reads CASNPSQDEQYF. The CDR3 DNA sequence: TGTGCCAGCAACCCCTCGCAGGACGAGCAGTACTTC.

This clonotype was observed a handful of times. The chain joins TRBV9 to TRBJ2-5; 9 positions match TRBD2. J was trimmed by 5 bases and V by 4 bases; bases with no gene match: 15. The CDR3 loop spans 17 amino acids. Germline CDR1 reads SGDLS; CDR2 reads YYNGEE. CDR3 nucleotides: TGTGCCAGCAGCCCTCTTTCTGGGCGGGAGGGCCATGAGACCCAGTACTTC. It encodes CASSPLSGREGHETQYF.

This clonotype was picked up many times. The rearrangement links TRBV19 to TRBJ2-5; D unresolved. The length of the CDR3 is 13 residues. Germline assignment: CDR1 LNHDA and CDR2 SQIVND (reference sequence). The germline V and J ends were trimmed by 1 base and 0 bases, with 3 bases remaining between them. Here the CDR3 DNA reads TGTGCCAGTAGTATAGTGGACCAAGAGACCCAGTACTTC. Amino acids: CASSIVDQETQYF. Complete variable domain (other parts from reference TRBV19 and TRBJ2-5): DGGITQSPKYLFRKEGQNVTLSCEQNLNHDAMYWYRQDPGQGLRLIYYSQIVNDFQKGDIAEGYSVSREKKESFPLTVTSAQKNPTAFYLCASSIVDQETQYFGPGTRLLVL.

In this sample, this clonotype is medium-sized. The chain recombines TRBV24-1 with TRBJ2-5; D is undetermined. This CDR3 is built from 17 residues. The germline gives CDR1 KGHDR, CDR2 SFDVKD. V was clipped by 6 bases and J by 0 bases, with 19 bases between them. The CDR3 coding sequence is TGTGCCACCAGTAATGCGGTGGTAGTGGGGTACCAAGAGACCCAGTACTTC. This codes for CATSNAVVVGYQETQYF.

This clonotype was picked up a small number of times. This chain joins TRBV4-3 and TRBJ2-7; TRBD2 agrees at 11 bases. The germline gives CDR1 LGHNA, CDR2 YSLEER. The trim removed 4 bases at V and 4 bases at J, leaving 6 bases unmatched. CDR3 length: 15 amino acids. CDR3 bases: TGCGCCAGCAGCCCCCGGCTAGCGGGGGGTTACGAGCAGTACTTC. This translates into CASSPRLAGGYEQYF.

V gene TRBV6-2 or TRBV6-3 combines with J gene TRBJ2-1; D remains ambiguous. Trimming cost V 5 bases and J 6 bases, with 5 bases left between them. Germline CDR1 is MNHEY and CDR2 is SVGEGT. The CDR3 is made up of 11 amino acids. The CDR3 sequence: CASSPTNEQFF. Written as DNA, the CDR3 is TGTGCCAGCAGTCCCACCAATGAGCAGTTCTTC.

As regards this clonotype: A much larger clone is a single base away; this may be a read error. The chain carries TRBV19 and TRBJ1-1; no firm D call. The CDR3 contains 14 residues. Looked up from germline, CDR1 is LNHDA and CDR2 is SQIVND (reference sequence). As DNA, the CDR3 is TGTGACAGTAGCCCGGGGTCGGCGTCCACTGAAGCTTTCTTT. Translated: CDSSPGSASTEAFF.

This chain joins TRBV18 and TRBJ2-5, with a possible D match to TRBD2 (6 bases). V gave up 3 bases and J gave up 0 bases, with 8 bases separating them. This CDR3 has 14 amino acids. CDR1 KGHSH and CDR2 LQKENI come from the germline V gene. The CDR3 protein is CASSPLAHQETQYF. As DNA, the CDR3 is TGTGCCAGCTCACCCCTAGCGCACCAAGAGACCCAGTACTTC.

The V call is TRBV6-6, the J call TRBJ1-4, with TRBD1 identical over 8 bases. V lost 6 bases to trimming and J lost 6 bases; unmatched junction nucleotides: 6. Germline lookup yields CDR1 MNHNY and CDR2 SVGAGI (reference sequence). This CDR3 spans 14 amino acids. The CDR3: CASRTGTGYEKLFF. The CDR3 DNA reads as TGTGCCAGCAGAACCGGGACAGGCTATGAAAAACTGTTTTTT.

In its sample, this clonotype was seen many times. The V gene is TRBV7-9, the J gene TRBJ2-4, with D hard to call. Germline V CDR1 and CDR2: SEHNR, FQNEAQ (reference sequence). Trimming removed 4 bases from V and 2 bases from J, with 15 bases in between. This CDR3 spans 16 amino acids. The CDR3 region is CASSSSGGVSKNIQYF. The CDR3 nucleotides read TGTGCCAGCAGCTCCTCAGGCGGAGTGTCCAAAAACATTCAGTACTTC.

This sequence joins TRBV20-1 and TRBJ2-1, with TRBD2 matching 14 bases. The CDR3 is made up of 14 amino acids. With V trimmed by 5 bases and J by 9 bases, 6 bases remained unmatched. Germline lookup yields CDR1 DFQATT and CDR2 SNEGSKA (reference sequence). The CDR3 region has the DNA TGCAGTGCTCCCGGGACTAGCGGGAGTCGTGAGCAGTTCTTC. This sequence encodes CSAPGTSGSREQFF.

V and J are TRBV28 and TRBJ1-5; the D is unclear. Looked up from germline, CDR1 is MDHEN and CDR2 is SYDVKM. The CDR3 runs to 11 residues. V gave up 5 bases and J gave up 6 bases, with 5 bases separating them. This CDR3 is CASSMGQPQHF. The CDR3 DNA reads as TGTGCCAGCAGTATGGGTCAGCCCCAGCATTTT.

The chain has TRBV4-2 and TRBJ2-1; 11 nucleotides match TRBD2. This CDR3 has 16 amino acids. Germline CDR1 reads LGHNA; CDR2 reads YNFKEQ. The V gene end was trimmed by 2 bases and the J gene end by 5 bases; junction bases not matched to a gene: 5. This CDR3 is CASSQLTSGRNNEQFF. DNA for the CDR3: TGTGCCAGCAGCCAACTAACTAGCGGGAGAAACAATGAGCAGTTCTTC.

This clonotype was found a few times. This chain uses TRBV2 with TRBJ2-7; tentative D call: TRBD1 (5 bases). V was pared by 3 bases and J by 0 bases, with 9 bases between. This CDR3 is built from 14 residues. Germline V gene lookup returns CDR1 SNHLY and CDR2 FYNNEI. The CDR3 DNA sequence: TGTGCCAGCAGTGAGACAGCTCTCTCCTACGAGCAGTACTTC. Protein sequence: CASSETALSYEQYF.

This sequence joins TRBV6-5 and TRBJ2-7; no reliable D call. V shed 4 bases and J shed 1 base, with 8 bases lying between them. Germline V CDR1 and CDR2: MNHEY, SVGAGI. The CDR3 has 13 amino acids. In DNA, the CDR3 is TGTGCCAGCAGTTTAACACTGTCCTACGAGCAGTACTTC. Its protein product is CASSLTLSYEQYF.

V is TRBV19 and J is TRBJ1-5; the D is unclear. The CDR3 loop spans 13 amino acids. V was trimmed by 7 bases and J by 4 bases, leaving 11 bases between them. Germline loops: CDR1 LNHDA, CDR2 SQIVND (reference sequence). The CDR3 region has the DNA TGTGCCAGTAACATTCGGGCAAATCAGCCCCAGCATTTT. This sequence encodes CASNIRANQPQHF.

The chain recombines TRBV18 with TRBJ1-1, with 7 nucleotides matching TRBD1. The V gene's germline CDR1 is KGHSH and CDR2 LQKENI. V gave up 3 bases and J gave up 3 bases; unmatched junction bases: 4. The CDR3 has 14 residues. CDR3 residues: CASSPATGYTEAFF. The CDR3 nucleotides read TGTGCCAGCTCACCCGCGACAGGGTACACTGAAGCTTTCTTT.

To note about this clonotype: The junction and the germline gene differ at one end; a read error may be behind it. Here the CDR3 reads CARSQGQGRRDEQYF. The DNA of the CDR3 is TGCGCCCGCAGCCAAGGGCAGGGGCGCAGGGACGAGCAGTACTTC. The V and J genes are TRBV4-1 and TRBJ2-7; D perhaps matches TRBD1 (6 bases). Per germline, CDR1 MGHRA and CDR2 YSYEKL. The CDR3 totals 15 residues.

This clonotype was seen more than once but under ten times. DNA of the CDR3: TGTGCCAGCAGTTCCGTCGCAGATACGCAGTATTTT. Its protein is CASSSVADTQYF. The chain carries TRBV11-2 and TRBJ2-3; no firm D call. The CDR3 has 12 residues. Germline V gives CDR1 SGHAT, CDR2 FQNNGV. V was pared by 6 bases and J by 4 bases, with 8 bases between.

This clonotype was observed at least ten times. The chain uses TRBV6-2 or TRBV6-3 and TRBJ1-1, with D possibly being TRBD1 (6 bases). Trimming removed 4 bases from V and 1 base from J, with 13 bases in between. The CDR3 covers 15 residues. The germline V gene encodes CDR1 MNHEY and CDR2 SVGEGT. CDR3 residues: CASSSRQVENTEAFF. The CDR3, as DNA: TGTGCCAGCAGTTCTCGACAGGTTGAGAACACTGAAGCTTTCTTT.

The chain has TRBV20-1 and TRBJ2-2; D remains ambiguous. V gave up 3 bases and J gave up 0 bases, with 5 bases separating them. The CDR3 sequence is 13 residues long. Germline CDR1 is DFQATT and CDR2 is SNEGSKA (reference sequence). CDR3 amino acids: CSASYPNTGELFF. The DNA of the CDR3 is TGCAGTGCTAGTTACCCGAACACCGGGGAGCTGTTTTTT.

This clonotype was detected many times. The CDR3 coding sequence is TGCAGTGCTAGACCGGACAGGTCATGGGATACGCAGTATTTT. Amino acids: CSARPDRSWDTQYF. The chain employs TRBV20-1 and TRBJ2-3; 7 bases are shared with TRBD1. V was clipped by 2 bases and J by 6 bases; unmatched bases: 8. Looked up from germline, CDR1 is DFQATT and CDR2 is SNEGSKA (reference sequence). CDR3 size: 14 residues.

A few counts support this clonotype. This chain uses TRBV20-1 with TRBJ2-7; tentative D call: TRBD2 (5 bases). Germline CDR1 DFQATT, CDR2 SNEGSKA (reference sequence). V lost 1 base and J lost 5, with 15 bases in between. This CDR3 has 14 amino acids. The CDR3 is CSARGGPEGNEQYF. The CDR3 nucleotides are TGCAGTGCTAGAGGTGGACCCGAGGGAAACGAGCAGTACTTC.

The rearrangement uses TRBV11-2 and TRBJ2-7; TRBD2 might be the D (6 bases). The CDR3 sequence is 13 residues long. V shed 0 bases and J shed 7 bases, with 10 bases lying between them. CDR1 is SGHAT and CDR2 is FQNNGV in the germline V gene. The CDR3 reads CASSLELGGEQYF. The CDR3 nucleotides are TGTGCCAGCAGCTTAGAGCTCGGAGGGGAGCAGTACTTC.

This clonotype has just a few counts. V is TRBV4-3 and J is TRBJ2-5; 8 bases are a match to TRBD1. The ends lost 0 bases at V and 5 bases at J; junction bases unmatched: 5. CDR3 length equals 15 residues. The germline gives CDR1 LGHNA, CDR2 YSLEER. CDR3 in amino acids: CASSQDSGGPETQYF. CDR3 in DNA: TGCGCCAGCAGCCAAGATTCAGGGGGCCCCGAGACCCAGTACTTC.